Following are 2 T cell receptor beta chains from one sample sequenced in a study of response to subunit inactivated influenza vaccine. From the RT-PCR reads, TCRdb called clonotypes with MiXCR, one entry per CDR3 protein. The repertoire consists of approximately 730,000 distinct CDR3 sequences, with more than 11% occurring once and the leading ten covering 6.5% to 8.5%. Sequences were derived from PBMCs from blood, sampled about 14 days before vaccination. These receptor sequences come from a man aged 50-60 years who received an inactivated influenza vaccine.

This clonotype is a singleton in its sample. The J gene is TRBJ2-5, the V gene TRBV10-3, with D unresolved. There are 15 residues in the CDR3. The V end was cut by 0 bases, the J end by 1 base, with 9 bases between. CDR1 is ENHRY, CDR2 SYGVKD, per germline. The CDR3 DNA follows: TGTGCCATCAGTGAGTCTGGCAGAAGCCAAGAGACCCAGTACTTC. It is translated as CAISESGRSQETQYF.

The chain combines TRBV12-3 or TRBV12-4 with TRBJ2-2; perhaps TRBD2 as D (5 bases). The ends were cut back, 7 bases at V and 7 bases at J, with 13 bases in the middle. The CDR3 has 13 residues. This CDR3 reads CASTLDYFGELFF. CDR3 nucleotides: TGTGCCAGCACCCTAGACTATTTCGGGGAGCTGTTTTTT.